The 23 T cell receptor beta chains in this list originate from one sample, sequenced in a study of cytomegalovirus exposure and HLA in healthy donors. In the PCR, 60 Vbeta and 13 Jbeta primers were used. Some clones are missing from TCRdb's copy, which holds only in-frame ones; the method was immunoSEQ multiplex PCR. The sample has 190,000 or so clones; approximately 80% are singletons. Input material: PBMCs. The receptors stem from a boy aged 2 to 10 in good health and CMV-seronegative.

The CDR3 here is CASSVGGSISGELFF. The CDR3 DNA follows: TGTGCCAGCAGCGTAGGAGGCTCGATTTCCGGGGAGCTGTTTTTT. The chain recombines TRBV9 with TRBJ2-2; D gene unclear. CDR1 and CDR2 (germline): SGDLS, YYNGEE. V was cut by 0 bases and J by 6 bases, with 12 bases left in between. The length of the CDR3 is 15 residues.

About this clone: Other DNA variants within this sample encode the same CDR3. This chain links TRBV20-1 with TRBJ1-1; weak D call: TRBD1 (6 bases). CDR1 and CDR2 (germline): DFQATT, SNEGSKA (reference sequence). V was clipped by 6 bases and J by 1 base, with 6 bases between them. CDR3 length: 11 amino acids. CDR3 coding DNA: TGCAGTGCCAGGGGGAACACTGAAGCTTTCTTT. Its translation: CSARGNTEAFF.

The V and J genes are TRBV29-1 and TRBJ2-4, with 8 bases matching TRBD1. V lost 5 bases to trimming and J lost 7 bases; unmatched junction nucleotides: 13. The CDR3 length is 15 residues. The germline V gene has CDR1 SQVTM and CDR2 ANQGSEA. CDR3 in DNA: TGCAGCGTTAACGTCAGGGGGCATGCAAGGAACATTCAGTACTTC. Protein sequence: CSVNVRGHARNIQYF.

The V gene is TRBV19, the J gene TRBJ1-5; TRBD1 aligns across 7 bases. J was trimmed by 7 bases and V by 3 bases; bases with no gene match: 12. Germline V lookup: CDR1 LNHDA, CDR2 SQIVND (reference sequence). The CDR3 runs to 16 residues. This CDR3 reads CASSIFGHRGGQPQHF. The CDR3 DNA is TGTGCCAGTAGTATTTTCGGGCACAGGGGCGGACAGCCCCAGCATTTT.

The chain has TRBV29-1 and TRBJ2-1; D unresolved. Germline CDR1 is SQVTM and CDR2 is ANQGSEA. CDR3 size: 11 residues. The V gene lost 5 bases and the J gene lost 4 bases, with 6 bases spanning the gap. Here the CDR3 DNA reads TGCAGCGTTCCGGTGTACAATGAGCAGTTCTTC. As protein: CSVPVYNEQFF.

The genes are TRBV6-5 and TRBJ2-5, with D possibly matching TRBD1 (6 bases). The CDR3 contains 14 residues. V lost 2 bases, J lost 5 bases, and 12 bases lay in between. Germline CDR1 and CDR2: MNHEY and SVGAGI. The CDR3 DNA reads as TGTGCCAGCAGTTACGGTGCAGGGGAGGAGACCCAGTACTTC. Translation gives CASSYGAGEETQYF.

The CDR3 DNA reads TGTGCCAGCAGCCCCGGGGGGAGCTATGGCTACACCTTC. Protein sequence: CASSPGGSYGYTF. The V call is TRBV7-2, the J call TRBJ1-2; a possible D gene is TRBD1 (5 bases). Looked up from germline, CDR1 is SGHTA and CDR2 is FQGNSA. This CDR3 has 13 amino acids. Trimming cost V 5 bases and J 4 bases, with 11 bases left between them. The variable domain in full, with the rest retrieved from reference TRBV7-2 and TRBJ1-2, is GAGVSQSPSNKVTEKGKDVELRCDPISGHTALYWYRQSLGQGLEFLIYFQGNSAPDKSGLPSDRFSAERTGGSVSTLTIQRTQQEDSAVYLCASSPGGSYGYTFGSGTRLTVV.

V and J are TRBV10-3 and TRBJ2-7, with 8 bases matching TRBD2. Trimming cost V 8 bases and J 4 bases; bases outside gene matches: 4. Germline V lookup: CDR1 ENHRY, CDR2 SYGVKD. The CDR3 loop spans 12 amino acids. In DNA, the CDR3 is TGTGCCATCGCGGGGGGTGGGTACGAGCAGTACTTC. Translated, it gives CAIAGGGYEQYF.

The genes are TRBV5-8 and TRBJ2-5, with D unresolved. V lost 1 base to trimming and J lost 6 bases, with 4 bases between them. Germline V lookup: CDR1 SGHTS, CDR2 YDEGEE. This CDR3 has 11 residues. The DNA of the CDR3 is TGTGCCAGCAGCTTGTCAAAGACCCAGTACTTC. Protein sequence: CASSLSKTQYF.

The rearrangement uses TRBV5-6 and TRBJ1-2, with D perhaps matching TRBD1 (6 bases). CDR3 length: 15 residues. Trimming cost V 1 base and J 8 bases, with 18 bases left between them. In germline, CDR1 is SGHDT, CDR2 YYEEEE. Here the CDR3 DNA reads TGTGCCAGCAGCTTGCCGGCTACAGGGTCCTACGGCTACACCTTC. Protein product: CASSLPATGSYGYTF.

This chain connects TRBV25-1 to TRBJ2-1; D is undetermined. The CDR3 length is 14 residues. The germline V and J ends were trimmed by 3 bases and 6 bases, with 12 bases remaining between them. Germline V CDR1 and CDR2: MGHDK, SYGVNS. CDR3 DNA sequence: TGTGCCAGCAGTGATCCCCCCAACGGCAATGAGCAGTTCTTC. It yields the protein CASSDPPNGNEQFF.

V gene TRBV7-2 combines with J gene TRBJ2-5, with D possibly matching TRBD2 (6 bases). The CDR3 length is 13 residues. V lost 3 bases and J lost 7, with 12 bases in between. CDR1 SGHTA and CDR2 FQGNSA come from the germline V gene. CDR3 sequence: CASSLGLVRTQYF. DNA for the CDR3: TGTGCCAGCAGCTTGGGACTGGTGCGGACCCAGTACTTC.

The chain employs TRBV15 and TRBJ2-1; D is possibly TRBD2 (7 bases). Deletions cut 1 base from V and 5 bases from J, with 12 bases between. This CDR3 is built from 15 residues. The V gene's germline CDR1 is LNHNV and CDR2 YYDKDF (reference sequence). The CDR3 loop reads CATSRAGEGDNEQFF. The DNA for the CDR3 is TGTGCCACCAGCAGAGCGGGGGAGGGGGACAATGAGCAGTTCTTC.

The V and J genes are TRBV5-6 and TRBJ2-2; D is unclear. This CDR3 has 13 residues. Looked up from germline, CDR1 is SGHDT and CDR2 is YYEEEE. V lost 0 bases and J lost 5, with 5 bases in between. The chain's CDR3 is CASSLGVTGELFF. The CDR3 DNA reads as TGTGCCAGCAGCTTGGGAGTTACCGGGGAGCTGTTTTTT. The whole variable domain, remainder taken from reference TRBV5-6 and TRBJ2-2, is DAGVTQSPTHLIKTRGQQVTLRCSPKSGHDTVSWYQQALGQGPQFIFQYYEEEERQRGNFPDRFSGHQFPNYSSELNVNALLLGDSALYLCASSLGVTGELFFGEGSRLTVL.

This clone was observed once. This chain connects TRBV6-1 to TRBJ2-2; 10 nucleotides line up with TRBD2. Germline trimming cut 7 bases from V and 5 bases from J; bases unmatched to any gene: 4. This CDR3 contains 14 residues. Germline assignment: CDR1 MNHNS and CDR2 SASEGT. The CDR3 nucleotides are TGTGCCAGCAAAGCGGGGGGGGAAACCGGGGAGCTGTTTTTT. Residues: CASKAGGETGELFF.

The genes are TRBV9 and TRBJ1-1, with D tentatively TRBD1 (5 bases). This CDR3 has 13 residues. The germline CDR1 and CDR2 sequences are SGDLS and YYNGEE. V gave up 2 bases and J gave up 4 bases, with 9 bases separating them. Here the CDR3 reads CASSVQGGTEAFF. The CDR3 bases are TGTGCCAGCAGCGTCCAGGGCGGCACTGAAGCTTTCTTT.

Here the CDR3 reads CASSSQGAGTEAFF. As DNA, the CDR3 is TGTGCCAGCAGCTCCCAGGGGGCCGGCACTGAAGCTTTCTTT. The chain is built from TRBV7-3 and TRBJ1-1; 8 bases are shared with TRBD1. The CDR3 totals 14 residues. Germline-derived CDR1 and CDR2 are SGHTA and FQGTGA. V gave up 4 bases and J gave up 4 bases; unmatched junction bases: 5.

This clone was detected only a few times. The chain uses TRBV29-1 and TRBJ2-1; 8 bases map to TRBD2. Germline lookup yields CDR1 SQVTM and CDR2 ANQGSEA. This CDR3 is 13 amino acids long. Losses at the gene ends were 4 bases for V and 7 bases for J; bases not matched to a gene: 6. This chain's CDR3 is CSVGGLGGNEQFF. Here the CDR3 DNA reads TGCAGCGTTGGGGGACTAGGTGGGAATGAGCAGTTCTTC.

The chain is built from TRBV11-2 and TRBJ2-1; 10 positions agree with TRBD1. The germline gives CDR1 SGHAT, CDR2 FQNNGV. CDR3 length equals 16 residues. Trimming cost V 3 bases and J 7 bases; bases outside gene matches: 9. This chain's CDR3 is CASSLERDRGSNEQFF. As DNA, the CDR3 is TGTGCCAGCAGCTTGGAGAGGGACAGGGGATCGAATGAGCAGTTCTTC.

This clone came up a few times. V is TRBV4-1 and J is TRBJ2-2, with D unclear. Germline-derived CDR1 and CDR2 are MGHRA and YSYEKL. The CDR3 totals 15 residues. Trimming took 1 base from V and 6 from J, leaving 12 bases between them. The DNA for the CDR3 is TGCGCCAGCAGCCAAGTGTTTCCTTTCGCCGGGGAGCTGTTTTTT. This gives the protein CASSQVFPFAGELFF.

The rearrangement joins TRBV4-3 to TRBJ2-4; 7 nucleotides line up with TRBD2. The germline CDR1 and CDR2 sequences are LGHNA and YSLEER. Unmatched junction bases numbered 10, after V lost 0 bases and J lost 8 bases. This CDR3 spans 16 amino acids. Here the CDR3 DNA reads TGCGCCAGCAGCCAAGAAGGCCTGCGGGGGAGGGACATTCAGTACTTC. This translates into CASSQEGLRGRDIQYF.

The chain carries TRBV7-2 and TRBJ2-5, with D maybe TRBD2 (6 bases). The closer fit of TRBJ2-7 to the DNA end suggests the J call may be wrong. CDR3 length: 16 residues. The germline CDR1 and CDR2 sequences are SGHTA and FQGNSA. The CDR3 loop is CASSLVGTVRSYEQYF. CDR3 DNA: TGTGCCAGCAGCTTAGTGGGGACTGTTCGCTCCTACGAGCAGTACTTC.

V and J are TRBV28 and TRBJ2-5; possibly TRBD1 for D (5 bases). The CDR3 has 10 residues. V lost 5 bases and J 7 bases, leaving 5 bases between the germline ends. The V gene's germline CDR1 is MDHEN and CDR2 SYDVKM. CDR3 DNA: TGTGCCAGCAGTAGGGGGACCCAGTACTTC. Translating it yields CASSRGTQYF.